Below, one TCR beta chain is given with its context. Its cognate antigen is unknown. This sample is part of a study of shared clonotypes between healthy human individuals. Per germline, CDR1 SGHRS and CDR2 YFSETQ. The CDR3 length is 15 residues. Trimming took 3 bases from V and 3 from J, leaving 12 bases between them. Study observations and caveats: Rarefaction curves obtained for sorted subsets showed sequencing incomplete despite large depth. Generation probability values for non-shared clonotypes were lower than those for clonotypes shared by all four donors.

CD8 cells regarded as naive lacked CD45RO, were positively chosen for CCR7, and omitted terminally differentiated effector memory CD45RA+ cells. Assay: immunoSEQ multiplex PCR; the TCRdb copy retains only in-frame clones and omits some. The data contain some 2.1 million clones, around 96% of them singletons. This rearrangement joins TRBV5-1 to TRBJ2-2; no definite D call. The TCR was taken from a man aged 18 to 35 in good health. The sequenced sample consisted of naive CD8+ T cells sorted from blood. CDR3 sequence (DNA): TGCGCCAGCAGCTATGTAGAGTCCCACACCGGGGAGCTGTTTTTT. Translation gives CASSYVESHTGELFF.